The 13 T cell receptor beta chains given below trace back to one sample, sequenced in a study of cytotoxic CD8 clonotypes in ibrutinib-treated CLL. Here immunoSEQ multiplex PCR was the method, and the copy in TCRdb shows in-frame clones only, minus some. The sample contains around 200,000 clones, more than 75% of which appear only once. Sequencing was performed on PBMCs, taken after 12 months of ibrutinib treatment. Receptor source: a human donor with chronic lymphocytic leukemia.

This sequence joins TRBV15 and TRBJ1-1, with D possibly TRBD1 on 5 matching bases. The CDR3 is made up of 14 amino acids. Trimming removed 2 bases at V and 4 bases at J, with 11 bases between. Looked up from germline, CDR1 is LNHNV and CDR2 is YYDKDF (reference sequence). CDR3 in amino acids: CATSRTLGGTEAFF. In DNA, the CDR3 is TGTGCCACCAGCAGAACCCTGGGGGGCACTGAAGCTTTCTTT.

For the CDR3, the DNA is TGTGCCAGCAGCAGTTCAGGGGGCTGGGCTGAAGCTTTCTTT. Translating it yields CASSSSGGWAEAFF. V gene TRBV11-2 combines with J gene TRBJ1-1, with TRBD1 matching 8 bases. The CDR3 consists of 14 residues. Germline CDR1 reads SGHAT; CDR2 reads FQNNGV. V lost 5 bases to trimming and J lost 6 bases; unmatched junction nucleotides: 8.

V usage is TRBV14 and J usage is TRBJ2-1, with D tentatively TRBD2 (7 bases). The germline V gene has CDR1 SGHDN and CDR2 FVKESK. The CDR3 contains 16 residues. V gave up 0 bases and J gave up 4 bases, with 13 bases separating them. This CDR3 reads CASSQDAGAAYNEQFF. In DNA, the CDR3 is TGTGCCAGCAGCCAAGATGCGGGGGCCGCTTACAATGAGCAGTTCTTC. Full variable domain (rest looked up from reference TRBV14 and TRBJ2-1): EAGVTQFPSHSVIEKGQTVTLRCDPISGHDNLYWYRRVMGKEIKFLLHFVKESKQDESGMPNNRFLAERTGGTYSTLKVQPAELEDSGVYFCASSQDAGAAYNEQFFGPGTRLTVL.

The chain carries TRBV5-1 and TRBJ1-5, with 9 positions matching TRBD1. The CDR3 totals 15 residues. Losses at the gene ends were 0 bases for V and 2 bases for J; bases not matched to a gene: 0. Germline CDR1 reads SGHRS; CDR2 reads YFSETQ. The CDR3 bases are TGCGCCAGCAGCTTGGGACAGGGGGGCAATCAGCCCCAGCATTTT. Protein: CASSLGQGGNQPQHF.

V is TRBV7-9 and J is TRBJ2-7; 8 nucleotides match TRBD1. The CDR3 spans 15 residues. The germline gives CDR1 SEHNR, CDR2 FQNEAQ (reference sequence). Germline trimming cut 0 bases from V and 5 bases from J; bases unmatched to any gene: 6. The CDR3 spells CASSLALDRVNEQYF. For the CDR3, the DNA is TGTGCCAGCAGCTTAGCATTGGACAGGGTAAACGAGCAGTACTTC.

The count of this clone is one. The chain joins TRBV21-1 to TRBJ1-2; the D segment call TRBD1 is taken from the table without a DNA check. TRBV21-1 is termed a pseudogene. The CDR3 totals 13 residues. CDR3 amino acids: CASASRGRYGYTF. CDR3 nucleotide sequence: TGTGCCAGTGCTTCCAGGGGACGCTATGGCTACACCTTC.

V gene TRBV6-5 combines with J gene TRBJ2-5; the match to TRBD2 covers 8 bases. CDR3 size: 12 residues. Germline CDR1 reads MNHEY; CDR2 reads SVGAGI. Trimming at V came to 10 bases and at J to 5 bases, leaving 6 bases not matched to a gene. The CDR3 protein is CATGGVRETQYF. DNA for the CDR3: TGTGCCACGGGAGGGGTAAGGGAGACCCAGTACTTC.

The chain employs TRBV5-1 and TRBJ2-3; no reliable D call. Per germline, CDR1 SGHRS and CDR2 YFSETQ. The CDR3 sequence is 15 residues long. Trimming stripped 0 bases from V and 3 bases from J, with 11 bases between. The CDR3 protein is CASSLGPSETDTQYF. The CDR3 region has the DNA TGCGCCAGCAGCTTGGGACCGTCAGAAACAGATACGCAGTATTTT.

V and J are TRBV7-8 and TRBJ2-7, with TRBD1 as a possible D gene (5 bases). The CDR3 is 15 amino acids. From germline, CDR1 is SGHVS and CDR2 FQNEAQ. Deletions cut 4 bases from V and 1 base from J, with 14 bases between. The CDR3 loop is CASSWKQGPSYEQYF. CDR3 sequence (DNA): TGTGCCAGCAGCTGGAAGCAGGGCCCGTCCTACGAGCAGTACTTC.

The chain uses TRBV7-9 and TRBJ2-5; 12 nucleotides line up with TRBD2. The germline V gene has CDR1 SEHNR and CDR2 FQNEAQ (reference sequence). The CDR3 runs to 16 residues. V trimming: 5 bases; J trimming: 0 bases; junction bases outside the gene matches: 4. The DNA for the CDR3 is TGTGCCAGCAGCGCTGGACTAGCGGGGCACCAAGAGACCCAGTACTTC. Protein sequence: CASSAGLAGHQETQYF.

V is TRBV9 and J is TRBJ2-3; 10 nucleotides line up with TRBD2. CDR1 SGDLS and CDR2 YYNGEE come from the germline V gene. The CDR3 contains 16 residues. V lost 0 bases, J lost 2 bases, and 3 bases stayed unmatched. The DNA for the CDR3 is TGTGCCAGCAGCGTAGTAAGCGGGAGGGCCACAGATACGCAGTATTTT. Protein: CASSVVSGRATDTQYF.

The V and J genes are TRBV5-4 and TRBJ1-1; perhaps TRBD1 as D (5 bases). The V gene's germline CDR1 is SGHNT and CDR2 YYREEE (reference sequence). CDR3 length equals 13 residues. V was pared by 7 bases and J by 2 bases, with 12 bases between. The CDR3 region has the DNA TGTGCCAGCTACGAGGGACCCAACACTGAAGCTTTCTTT. Its protein is CASYEGPNTEAFF.

There are a few counts of this clone. The chain links TRBV6-1 to TRBJ1-2; maybe TRBD1 (5 bases). The CDR3 sequence is 15 residues long. V shed 1 base and J shed 7 bases, with 16 bases lying between them. CDR1 is MNHNS and CDR2 is SASEGT in the germline V gene. DNA for the CDR3: TGTGCCAGCAGTGAAGACTACGGGACCGGAATTGGCTACACCTTC. Translating it yields CASSEDYGTGIGYTF.